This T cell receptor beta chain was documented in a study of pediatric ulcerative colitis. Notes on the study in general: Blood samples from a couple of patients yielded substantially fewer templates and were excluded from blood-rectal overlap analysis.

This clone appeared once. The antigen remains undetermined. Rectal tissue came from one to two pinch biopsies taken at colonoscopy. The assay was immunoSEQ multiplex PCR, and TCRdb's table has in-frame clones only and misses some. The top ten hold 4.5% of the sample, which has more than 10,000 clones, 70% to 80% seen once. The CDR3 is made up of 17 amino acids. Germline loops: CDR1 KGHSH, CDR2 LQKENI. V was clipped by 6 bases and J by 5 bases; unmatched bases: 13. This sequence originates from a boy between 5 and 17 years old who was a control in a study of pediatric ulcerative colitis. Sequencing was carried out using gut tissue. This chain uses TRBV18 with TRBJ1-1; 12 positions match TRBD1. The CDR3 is CASSRNPGQGASTEAFF. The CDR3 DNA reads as TGTGCCAGCTCCCGAAACCCGGGACAGGGGGCATCAACTGAAGCTTTCTTT.